The sequence of this T cell receptor beta chain was determined in a study of cytotoxic CD8 clonotypes in ibrutinib-treated CLL. For the study at large: The patients comprised roughly 10 relapsed/refractory and approximately 16 treatment-naive cases, some 17 IGHV unmutated. Samples yielded averages of hundreds of thousands of productive templates and tens of thousands of productive rearrangements.

The TCR beta libraries used roughly 2.2 micrograms of genomic DNA that came from cryopreserved PBMCs. Whole-study results and caveats: Clonality correlated strongly with circulating CD8+ T cells and exceeded age-matched healthy donors at baseline.

Some clones are missing from TCRdb's copy, which holds only in-frame ones; the method was immunoSEQ multiplex PCR. The sample consists of around 97,000 clones, 70% to 80% of them appearing once. Between the trimmed V and J ends, which lost 3 bases and 4 bases, there was a span of 14 bases. CDR1 is SGHNT and CDR2 is YENEEA in the germline V gene. The CDR3 loop spans 15 amino acids. Regarding this clone: The antigen remains undetermined.

This chain connects TRBV11-3 to TRBJ2-3, with a tentative D call TRBD1 (5 bases). This sequence was found in a human donor with chronic lymphocytic leukemia. This specimen was PBMCs, taken after 12 months of ibrutinib treatment. The CDR3 region has the DNA TGTGCCAGCAGCTTCATGGCGCAGGGCTCAGATACGCAGTATTTT. It is translated as CASSFMAQGSDTQYF.